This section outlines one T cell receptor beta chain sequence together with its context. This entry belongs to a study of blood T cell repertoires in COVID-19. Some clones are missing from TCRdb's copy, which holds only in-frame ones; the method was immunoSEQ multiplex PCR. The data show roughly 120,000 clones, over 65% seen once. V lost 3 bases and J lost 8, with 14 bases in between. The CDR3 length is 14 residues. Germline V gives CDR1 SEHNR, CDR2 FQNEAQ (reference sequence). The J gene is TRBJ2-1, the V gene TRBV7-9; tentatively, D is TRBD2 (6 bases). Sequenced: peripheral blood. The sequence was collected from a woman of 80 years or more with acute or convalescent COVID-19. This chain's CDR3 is CASSFNNRGDEQFF. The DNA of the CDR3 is TGTGCCAGCAGCTTCAATAATCGCGGGGATGAGCAGTTCTTC.